This T cell receptor (beta chain) was sequenced for a study of monozygotic twins with inflammatory bowel disease. TCRdb reprocessed the 5' RACE reads; each CDR3 protein has one entry and no DNA is given. In all, the sample yields about 160,000 distinct CDR3 sequences. The CDR3 runs to 16 residues. Germline V gene sequence: CDR1 SGHRS, CDR2 YFSETQ. The clonotype comes from a human donor with ulcerative colitis or Crohn's disease, or a healthy co-twin of an affected twin (not recorded which). The genes are TRBV5-1 and TRBJ2-1; with no DNA, the TCRdb D assignment of TRBD2 cannot be verified. Sequences were obtained from blood. CDR3 sequence: CASSLVTAGGLNEQFF.